This is a list of T cell receptor beta chains from one sample in a study of blood T cells in healthy people across ages. TCRdb processed the 5' RACE reads anew with MiXCR; each CDR3 protein has one entry. The table has around 690,000 distinct CDR3 sequences, approximately 59% seen once; the top ten hold 30% to 45%. Sequencing was carried out using blood. Source of these receptors: a man aged 55 to 70 in good health. Each CDR3 is given with its conserved first and last residue. Each record gives: J gene, V gene, CDR3 protein.

>TRBJ2-3|TRBV4-1
CASSQGTYTNTQYF
>TRBJ1-6|TRBV2
CASNWAGSNSPLHF
>TRBJ1-5|TRBV7-8
CASSLVVYSNQPQHF
>TRBJ1-6|TRBV20-1
CSADRIRDSPLHF
>TRBJ2-7|TRBV11-2
CASSLDRRDQYF
>TRBJ1-1|TRBV9
CASSKREDTEAFF
>TRBJ1-4|TRBV7-9
CASSSTLGPNEKLFF
>TRBJ2-3|TRBV7-2
CASSSQTQGMDTQYF
>TRBJ2-1|TRBV3-1
CASSETTSGGVDEQFF
>NA|TRBV7-2
CASSLGNRGRETQYF
>TRBJ2-7|TRBV12-3/TRBV12-4
CASSTEVLYEQYF
>TRBJ1-4|TRBV10-3
CAISPQGANEKLFF
>TRBJ2-7|TRBV12-3/TRBV12-4
CASSRLAGRDRYEQYF
>NA|TRBV4-2
CASSQVGTRSEQYF
>TRBJ2-1|TRBV18
CASSPVLGGSTYNEQFF
>TRBJ1-2|TRBV6-6
CASSYGGDSPSGYTF
>TRBJ1-2|TRBV29-1
CSVERSVGGYTF
>TRBJ2-3|TRBV3-1
CASSGRDGPTDTQYF
>TRBJ1-2|TRBV5-1
CASSLGFAGPMGYTF
>TRBJ2-7|TRBV20-1
CSALSGPRIPYEQYF
>TRBJ2-7|TRBV5-1
CASSFNRGEQYF
>TRBJ2-3|TRBV21-1
CASTRAGSDTQYF
>TRBJ1-2|TRBV5-1
CASSPPGTFYGYTF
>TRBJ1-2|TRBV7-2
CASSLETGVYGYTF
>TRBJ2-5|TRBV5-1
CASSLEGRFAYQETQYF
>TRBJ1-4|TRBV4-1
CSTGREKLFF
>TRBJ2-7|TRBV7-8
CASSAFSPYEQYF
>TRBJ2-5|TRBV4-1
CASSHPLKADKETQYF
>TRBJ2-7|TRBV5-4
CASSLGTQGYGYEQYF
>TRBJ1-2|TRBV10-3
CAISEGDMSSGYTF
>TRBJ2-3|TRBV7-2
CASSNQGRDADTQYF
>TRBJ2-3|TRBV5-6
CASSFGAGAPDTQYF
>TRBJ2-1|TRBV12-5
CASGSRGTSGGPGQFF
>TRBJ2-7|TRBV6-1
CASSETGILYEQYF
>TRBJ2-7|TRBV18
CASSPGLASYEQYF
>TRBJ2-7|TRBV5-6
CASSFGDRDHEQYF
>TRBJ2-1|TRBV6-1
CASTDLNARKSDEQFF